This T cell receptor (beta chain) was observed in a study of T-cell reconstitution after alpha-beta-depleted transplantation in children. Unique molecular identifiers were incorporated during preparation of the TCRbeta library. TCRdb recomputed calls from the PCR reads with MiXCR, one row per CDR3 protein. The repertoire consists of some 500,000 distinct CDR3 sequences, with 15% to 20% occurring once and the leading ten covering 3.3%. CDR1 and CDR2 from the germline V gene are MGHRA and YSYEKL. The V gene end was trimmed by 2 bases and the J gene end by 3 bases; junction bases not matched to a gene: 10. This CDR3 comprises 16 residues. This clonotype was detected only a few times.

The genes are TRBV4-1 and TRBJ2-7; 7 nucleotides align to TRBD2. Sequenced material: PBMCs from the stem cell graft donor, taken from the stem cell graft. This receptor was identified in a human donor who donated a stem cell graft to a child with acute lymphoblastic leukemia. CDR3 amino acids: CASSQPTSARHYEQYF. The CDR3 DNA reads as TGCGCCAGCAGCCAACCTACTAGCGCGAGACACTACGAGCAGTACTTC.